Listed below are T cell receptor beta chains from one sample, sequenced in a study of T cell repertoires in cytomegalovirus infection. Via MiXCR, TCRdb re-called the reads, giving one row per CDR3 protein. The sample lists about 180,000 distinct CDR3 sequences, 17% occurring once. The sample consisted of CD8+ T cells from PBMCs. Every receptor here comes from a human donor in good health (CMV status not recorded). Some clones in this sample may be carry-over from other donors' samples. The conserved cysteine and the conserved F or W are not part of the CDR3 here. Fields, in order: J gene, V gene, clone size, CDR3 protein. Not every row has a clone size; where given, it reads once, few, many or a size class.

J gene: TRBJ2-2; V gene: TRBV28; clone size: few; CDR3 protein: ASPAFHLNANTGELF
J gene: TRBJ2-7; V gene: TRBV11-1; clone size: few; CDR3 protein: ASSLYPSPANYEQY
J gene: TRBJ2-7; V gene: TRBV29-1; clone size: -; CDR3 protein: SVGFDLLEQY
J gene: TRBJ2-7; V gene: TRBV7-2; clone size: -; CDR3 protein: ASSLELAGGSGEQY
J gene: TRBJ2-1; V gene: TRBV6-2/TRBV6-3; clone size: -; CDR3 protein: ASTSLLLDSPNEQF
J gene: TRBJ2-5; V gene: TRBV12-3/TRBV12-4; clone size: -; CDR3 protein: ASSFIDREGETQY
J gene: TRBJ1-1; V gene: TRBV19; clone size: -; CDR3 protein: ASSIGATAEAF
J gene: TRBJ1-2; V gene: TRBV19; clone size: once; CDR3 protein: ASSGRDTLFGYT
J gene: TRBJ2-1; V gene: TRBV6-6; clone size: few; CDR3 protein: ASSLISGGYNEQF
J gene: TRBJ2-7; V gene: TRBV27; clone size: -; CDR3 protein: ASSFRTGSPYEQY
J gene: TRBJ2-3; V gene: TRBV6-2/TRBV6-3; clone size: few; CDR3 protein: ASSSLTGSPGSTDTQY
J gene: TRBJ2-1; V gene: TRBV7-6; clone size: few; CDR3 protein: ASSPLEDEQF
J gene: TRBJ2-1; V gene: TRBV7-9; clone size: -; CDR3 protein: ASSPVSVYNEQF
J gene: TRBJ2-7; V gene: TRBV7-8; clone size: -; CDR3 protein: ASSPTTSPRSYEQY
J gene: TRBJ1-6; V gene: TRBV12-3/TRBV12-4; clone size: -; CDR3 protein: ASTWTLRAPNSPLH
J gene: TRBJ1-2; V gene: TRBV12-3/TRBV12-4; clone size: few; CDR3 protein: ASSWQVPGPYGYT
J gene: TRBJ2-1; V gene: TRBV6-2/TRBV6-3; clone size: -; CDR3 protein: ASRQGKINSYNEQF
J gene: TRBJ1-1; V gene: TRBV19; clone size: few; CDR3 protein: ASRLTINTEAF
J gene: TRBJ1-1; V gene: TRBV28; clone size: few; CDR3 protein: ASRRPGGDTEAF
J gene: TRBJ2-1; V gene: TRBV20-1; clone size: -; CDR3 protein: SAGTSGVSSYNEQF
J gene: TRBJ1-2; V gene: TRBV7-2; clone size: -; CDR3 protein: ASSLGAGEIRGYT
J gene: TRBJ1-5; V gene: TRBV28; clone size: -; CDR3 protein: ASSHQGQTGNQPQH
J gene: TRBJ1-2; V gene: TRBV7-9; clone size: few; CDR3 protein: ASSLAPRGGYT
J gene: TRBJ2-2; V gene: TRBV7-2; clone size: few; CDR3 protein: ASSPRLAGGPTGELF
J gene: TRBJ2-1; V gene: TRBV5-1; clone size: -; CDR3 protein: ASSLGGPGSSYNEQF
J gene: TRBJ1-1; V gene: TRBV6-5; clone size: few; CDR3 protein: ASSYSLGEAF
J gene: TRBJ1-2; V gene: TRBV6-2/TRBV6-3; clone size: few; CDR3 protein: ASTLSFLDGYT
J gene: TRBJ2-7; V gene: TRBV4-1; clone size: few; CDR3 protein: ASSQVQGQGTYEQY
J gene: TRBJ2-1; V gene: TRBV7-8; clone size: few; CDR3 protein: ASSRRGGERNEQF
J gene: TRBJ2-1; V gene: TRBV20-1; clone size: -; CDR3 protein: SARDGPGAIFNEQF
J gene: TRBJ1-1; V gene: TRBV6-6; clone size: -; CDR3 protein: ASRPGGASFWDTEAF
J gene: TRBJ1-6; V gene: TRBV7-2; clone size: few; CDR3 protein: ASSLEGRATYNSPLH
J gene: TRBJ1-2; V gene: TRBV20-1; clone size: few; CDR3 protein: SADEGWEGYT